This T cell receptor (beta chain) emerged from a study of blood T cells in healthy people across ages. Using a J-beta primer mix together with a sample-barcoded 5' primer, a second PCR was run for roughly 7 to 11 cycles. The yield of each sample was at least 2.5 million CDR3-containing paired-end reads. TCRdb re-derived calls from the 5' RACE reads in MiXCR, one entry per CDR3 protein. Here the sample spans 1.8 million or so distinct CDR3 sequences, 30% to 40% being singletons. Trimming took 2 bases from V and 7 from J, leaving 8 bases between them. From germline, CDR1 is SQVTM and CDR2 ANQGSEA. The CDR3 spans 11 residues.

Sequenced: blood. V usage is TRBV29-1 and J usage is TRBJ1-2; D is uncertain. This receptor was identified in a human donor in good health. CDR3 DNA sequence: TGCAGCGTTGAAAAGGGATTTGGCTACACCTTC. This gives the protein CSVEKGFGYTF.